This is a list of T cell receptor beta chains from one sample in a study of response to subunit inactivated influenza vaccine. TCRdb reprocessed the RT-PCR reads via MiXCR and lists one record per CDR3 protein. Of 280,000 or so distinct CDR3 sequences listed, 21% are singletons. The sample here was PBMCs from blood, taken less than 22 months after vaccination. These TCRs come from a man aged 50 to 69 who received an inactivated influenza vaccine. Each CDR3 is given with its conserved first and last residue. D genes are given only for firm matches. For some rows the clone size is stated as once, few or many, or as a class when expanded; others skip it.

J,V,D,length,size,DNA,CDR3
TRBJ1-4,TRBV6-2/TRBV6-3,-,14,few,TGTGCCAGCAGCCCGGGACGGCCTAATGAAAAACTGTTTTTT,CASSPGRPNEKLFF
TRBJ2-5,TRBV7-7,-,13,many,TGTGCTAGCAGCTTAGACAGACAAGAGACCCAGTACTTC,CASSLDRQETQYF
TRBJ1-1,TRBV7-9,-,13,few,TGTGCCAGCAGCTTTACGGGGGTCACTGAAGCTTTCTTT,CASSFTGVTEAFF
TRBJ2-3,TRBV5-4,-,15,few,TGTGCCAGCAGCTTGGACGGGTCTAGCACAGATACGCAGTATTTT,CASSLDGSSTDTQYF
TRBJ1-4,TRBV4-3,TRBD1,16,many,TGCGCCAGCAGCCAAGCCCTGGACAGGGGGAATGAAAAACTGTTTTTT,CASSQALDRGNEKLFF
TRBJ2-3,TRBV28,TRBD2,14,-,TGTGCCAGCAGGTTAGCGGGAGTGGCAGATACGCAGTATTTT,CASRLAGVADTQYF
TRBJ1-1,TRBV6-1,TRBD1,15,many,TGTGCCAGCAGTCGGGACAGGAGGATGAACACTGAAGCTTTCTTT,CASSRDRRMNTEAFF
TRBJ2-3,TRBV5-1,TRBD1,15,few,TGCGCCAGCAGCAGGAGGACAGGTAGCACAGATACGCAGTATTTT,CASSRRTGSTDTQYF
TRBJ2-7,TRBV4-1,TRBD1,15,few,TGCGCCAGCAGCCAAGCGACAGGGAGATCAGGCGAGCAGTACTTC,CASSQATGRSGEQYF
TRBJ1-6,TRBV20-1,-,13,many,TGCAGTGCATACAGGGAGCCCTTGTCACCCCTCCACTTT,CSAYREPLSPLHF